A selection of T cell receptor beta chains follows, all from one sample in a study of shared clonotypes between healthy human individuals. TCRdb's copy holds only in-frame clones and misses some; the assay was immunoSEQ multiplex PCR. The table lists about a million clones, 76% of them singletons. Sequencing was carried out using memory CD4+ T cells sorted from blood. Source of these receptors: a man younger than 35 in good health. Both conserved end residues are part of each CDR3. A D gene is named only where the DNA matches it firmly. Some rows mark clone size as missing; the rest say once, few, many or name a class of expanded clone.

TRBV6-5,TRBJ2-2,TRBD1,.,TGTGCCAGCAGGAGGGACAGGGGGGTCGGGGAGCTGTTTTTT,CASRRDRGVGELFF
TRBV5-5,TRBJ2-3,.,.,TGTGCCAGCAGCTTGGAGGGGACTCCTAGGGATACGCAGTATTTT,CASSLEGTPRDTQYF
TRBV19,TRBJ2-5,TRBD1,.,TGTGCCAGCTCCGACAGGGGGCGGGAGACCCAGTACTTC,CASSDRGRETQYF
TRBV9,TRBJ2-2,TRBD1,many,TGTGCCAGCAGCGTATGGGACAGGGGCCCCGGGGAGCTGTTTTTT,CASSVWDRGPGELFF
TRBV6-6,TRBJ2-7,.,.,TGTGCCAGCAGTACTAGCTGGGGAGGCTACGAGCAGTACTTC,CASSTSWGGYEQYF
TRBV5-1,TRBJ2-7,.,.,TGCGCCAGCAGCTTGGTACAGGGCCCCATCGCCGAGCAGTACTTC,CASSLVQGPIAEQYF
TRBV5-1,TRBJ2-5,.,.,TGCGCCAGCAGCTTGGGCGGGATTCAAGAGACCCAGTACTTC,CASSLGGIQETQYF
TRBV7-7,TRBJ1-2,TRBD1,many,TGTGCTGGGGGGACAGTAGCTAACTATGGCTACACCTTC,CAGGTVANYGYTF
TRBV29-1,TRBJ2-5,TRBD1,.,TGCAGCGTCAAGACAGGGGTACAAGAGACCCAGTACTTC,CSVKTGVQETQYF
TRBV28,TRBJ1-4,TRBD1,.,TGTGCCAGCAGTTCCCAGGGACAGGGGCATGAAAAACTGTTTTTT,CASSSQGQGHEKLFF
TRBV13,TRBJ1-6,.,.,TGTGCCAGCAGCTTAGGGGATAAGGCGGGGTCACCCCTCCACTTT,CASSLGDKAGSPLHF
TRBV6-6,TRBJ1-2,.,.,TGTGCCACCCAGAGTGAGGTTAACTTAGGGTCGGGCTACACCTTC,CATQSEVNLGSGYTF
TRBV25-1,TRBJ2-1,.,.,TGTGCCAGCACCCCCACAGTAGACAATGAGCAGTTCTTC,CASTPTVDNEQFF
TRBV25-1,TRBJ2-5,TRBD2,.,TGTGCCAGCAGTGGGAACGTAGCGGGGGGGCCTTTTCAGTACTTC,CASSGNVAGGPFQYF
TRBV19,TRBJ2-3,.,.,TGTGCCAGTAGTATATCTACAGGGACTAGCACAGATACGCAGTATTTT,CASSISTGTSTDTQYF
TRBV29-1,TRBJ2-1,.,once,TGCAGCGTCGGGGAGGCATCCTACAATGAGCAGTTCTTC,CSVGEASYNEQFF
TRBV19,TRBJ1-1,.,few,TGTGCCAGTAGTACCCAGAGGAACACTGAAGCTTTCTTT,CASSTQRNTEAFF
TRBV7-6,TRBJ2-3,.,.,TGTGCCAGCAGCATCACGGGTTCCCACACAGATACGCAGTATTTT,CASSITGSHTDTQYF
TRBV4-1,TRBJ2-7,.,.,TGCGCCAGCAGCCAAGATAGCAGCTTCCCCTACGAGCAGTACTTC,CASSQDSSFPYEQYF
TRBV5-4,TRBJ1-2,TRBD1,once,TGTGCCAGCAGCCCAAATTCACAGGGGGCCCTCTATGGCTACACCTTC,CASSPNSQGALYGYTF
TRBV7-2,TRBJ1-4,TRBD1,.,TGTGCCAGCAGCTTGGGGCAGGGGGCGCTGTGGAAACTGTTTTTT,CASSLGQGALWKLFF
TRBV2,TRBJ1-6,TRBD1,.,TGTGCCAGCAGTGAAACCTGGACAGGGGTTTTTTCACCCCTCCACTTT,CASSETWTGVFSPLHF
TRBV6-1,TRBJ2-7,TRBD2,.,TGTGCCAGCACCCCAACTAGCGGGGGTGTTGAGCAGTACTTC,CASTPTSGGVEQYF
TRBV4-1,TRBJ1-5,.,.,TGCGCCAGCAGCCAAGTCGTAGGGTTTAGCAATCAGCCCCAGCATTTT,CASSQVVGFSNQPQHF
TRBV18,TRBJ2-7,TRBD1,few,TGTGCCAGCTCACCAAGACAGGGCCTTAACGAGCAGTACTTC,CASSPRQGLNEQYF
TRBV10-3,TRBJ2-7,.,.,TGTGCCATCAGTGAGGGTTACAGCTACGAGCAGTACTTC,CAISEGYSYEQYF
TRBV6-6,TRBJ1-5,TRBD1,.,TGTGCCAGCCTCGGACAGGGGCAGGCTCAGCCCCAGCATTTT,CASLGQGQAQPQHF
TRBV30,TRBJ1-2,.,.,TGTGCCTGGAGCCCTGGGGGGTTTGGCTACACCTTC,CAWSPGGFGYTF
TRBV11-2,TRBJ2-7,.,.,TGTGCCAGCAGCTTAGTTGGGGGGACCTACGAGCAGTACTTC,CASSLVGGTYEQYF
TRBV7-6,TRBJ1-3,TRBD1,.,TGTGCCAGCAGTCCAATGGGTGGACAGGCGGGAAACACCATATATTTT,CASSPMGGQAGNTIYF
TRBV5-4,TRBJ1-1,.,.,TGTGCCAGCAGCTTGAGCTACGACAGGACTGAAGCTTTCTTT,CASSLSYDRTEAFF
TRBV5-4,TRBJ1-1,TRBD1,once,TGTGCCAGCAGCGGGTGGGGACAGGGGAACACTGAAGCTTTCTTT,CASSGWGQGNTEAFF
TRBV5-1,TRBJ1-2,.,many,TGCGCCAGCAGCTTGCAAACGGGAAACTATGGCTACACCTTC,CASSLQTGNYGYTF
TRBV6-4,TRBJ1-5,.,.,TGTGCCAGCAGTGAGGACGGCGCCTTAAATCAGCCCCAGCATTTT,CASSEDGALNQPQHF
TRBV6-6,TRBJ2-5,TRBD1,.,TGTGCCAGCAGTTACGGGACAGTCCCCATGAGGGAGACCCAGTACTTC,CASSYGTVPMRETQYF
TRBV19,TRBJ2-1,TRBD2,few,TGTGCCAGTAGGCCCCACACTAGCGGGGGGTTCTATGAGCAGTTCTTC,CASRPHTSGGFYEQFF
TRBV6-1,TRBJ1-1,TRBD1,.,TGTGCCAGCAGTGCGCCCAACAGGGGGCCAGAAGCTTTCTTT,CASSAPNRGPEAFF
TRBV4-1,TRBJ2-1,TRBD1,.,TGCGCCAGCAGCCAAGAAGCCCCCGGGACAGACAATGAGCAGTTCTTC,CASSQEAPGTDNEQFF
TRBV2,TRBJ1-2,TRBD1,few,TGTGCCAGCTCGGACAGGGAGGACTATGGCTACACCTTC,CASSDREDYGYTF
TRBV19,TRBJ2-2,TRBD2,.,TGTGCCAGTAGACCACCCGGGACTAGCGCCGGGGAGCTGTTTTTT,CASRPPGTSAGELFF
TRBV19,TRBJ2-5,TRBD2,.,TGTGCCAGCCGCTTAGCGGGGCCTCAAGAGACCCAGTACTTC,CASRLAGPQETQYF
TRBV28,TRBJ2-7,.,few,TGTGCCAGCAGCCCATCAGCTTCCTACGAGCAGTACTTC,CASSPSASYEQYF
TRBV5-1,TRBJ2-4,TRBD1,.,TGCGCCAGCAGCAACAAAGGGGGCGCAGACATTCAGTACTTC,CASSNKGGADIQYF
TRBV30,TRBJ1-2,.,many,TGTGCCTGGAGTCCCCCGGGGGCGCGGGACTATGGCTACACCTTC,CAWSPPGARDYGYTF
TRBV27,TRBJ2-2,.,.,TGTGCCAGCCTGCCGACTACCCTGTCGAACACCGGGGAGCTGTTTTTT,CASLPTTLSNTGELFF
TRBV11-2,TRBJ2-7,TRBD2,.,TGTGCCAGCAGAAAGGAGGGAGGGGTCTCCTACGAGCAGTACTTC,CASRKEGGVSYEQYF
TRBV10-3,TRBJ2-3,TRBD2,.,TGTGCCACTTCAGTAGCGGGGGGCAGCACAGATACGCAGTATTTT,CATSVAGGSTDTQYF